This entry describes one T cell receptor (beta chain). What it binds is unknown. These data belong to a study of blood T cells in healthy people across ages. At the level of the study: In model experiments, template switching was able to capture about one barcoded beta molecule for every two T cells that were present. Overall study results and limits: There were more naive CD4+ cells and higher diversity in long-lived donors than in aged donors.

Sample-barcoded 5' priming and a J-beta primer mix drove a second PCR of 7 to 11 cycles. Each CDR3 protein is one row after TCRdb ran MiXCR on the 5' RACE reads. The table shows hundreds of thousands of distinct CDR3 sequences, with under 70% occurring only once. The CDR3 has 15 residues. V was pared by 0 bases and J by 5 bases, with 14 bases between. Germline lookup yields CDR1 SGHRS and CDR2 YFSETQ. The sample taken for sequencing was blood. V and J are TRBV5-1 and TRBJ2-5; D might be TRBD1 (6 bases). The source is a man aged 55 to 70 in good health. The DNA of the CDR3 is TGCGCCAGCAGCTTGGGGGGACACTCCGGGGAGACCCAGTACTTC. Translation: CASSLGGHSGETQYF.